This T cell receptor beta chain was sequenced for a study of blood T cells in healthy people across ages. Study-level findings and limits: The long-lived group displayed more naive CD4+ cells, plus higher diversity, than the aged donors did. Roughly linear age-related decline in beta diversity appeared, significant by age about 40.

Germline V gives CDR1 SEHNR, CDR2 FQNEAQ (reference sequence). Trimming took 5 bases from V and 7 from J; bases not matched to a gene: 6. The CDR3 is 15 residues long. A note on this clonotype: As yet, its antigen is unknown.

A second 7 to 11 cycle PCR used barcoded and J-beta primers. TCRdb re-derived calls from the 5' RACE reads in MiXCR, one entry per CDR3 protein. The sample lists about 800,000 distinct CDR3 sequences; around 25% were seen once. This same sample was also part of a study on T cells of mothers and their children. That paper adds: The people who donated were three healthy Caucasian mothers and their six children. Each child contributed around 3 million TCR beta CDR3 reads, while each mother contributed over 8 million.

Sequenced input: blood. This receptor was identified in a boy between 10 and 17 years old in good health. This rearrangement joins TRBV7-9 to TRBJ2-4; TRBD2 agrees at 12 bases. For the CDR3, the DNA is TGTGCCAGCAGCCAGGGCACTAGCGGGAGGAACATTCAGTACTTC. The encoded protein is CASSQGTSGRNIQYF.